What follows are 32 T cell receptor beta chains derived from one specimen sequenced in a study of blood T cell repertoires in COVID-19. Clones were read by immunoSEQ multiplex PCR, and TCRdb kept only the in-frame ones, dropping some. There are fewer than 350,000 clones in the sample; roughly nine tenths occur only once, and about 3.9% lies in the top ten. The sequenced sample consisted of peripheral blood. These receptors originate from a woman aged 55-75 years with COVID-19, enrolled during active disease.

The rearrangement uses TRBV6-5 and TRBJ1-1; maybe TRBD1 (6 bases). The CDR3 runs to 14 residues. In germline, CDR1 is MNHEY, CDR2 SVGAGI. V was shortened by 4 bases and J by 5 bases, with 14 bases between the two germline ends. The CDR3 sequence is CASSSSRGGTEAFF. The DNA for the CDR3 is TGTGCCAGCAGTTCCTCAAGGGGGGGAACTGAAGCTTTCTTT.

The V and J genes are TRBV29-1 and TRBJ2-7; TRBD1 matches at 7 bases. Per the germline V gene, CDR1 is SQVTM and CDR2 is ANQGSEA. CDR3 length equals 14 residues. V shed 6 bases, J shed 2 bases, and the junction held 10 bases outside the gene matches. The CDR3 DNA reads as TGCAGCGTCCACCTACAGGGGCAACCCTACGAGCAGTACTTC. This gives the protein CSVHLQGQPYEQYF.

The V and J genes are TRBV11-2 and TRBJ2-2; D unresolved. This CDR3 is built from 15 residues. The V end lost 1 base, the J end lost 2 bases, and 8 bases lay between the germline ends. CDR1 SGHAT and CDR2 FQNNGV come from the germline V gene. CDR3 sequence: CASSLAVLNTGELFF. The DNA for the CDR3 is TGTGCCAGCAGCTTAGCGGTTCTCAACACCGGGGAGCTGTTTTTT.

This chain links TRBV14 with TRBJ2-1, with a possible D match to TRBD1 (6 bases). Per germline, CDR1 SGHDN and CDR2 FVKESK. The CDR3 runs 15 residues. Trimming took 4 bases from V and 4 from J, leaving 14 bases between them. The CDR3 sequence: CASSRRQVRYNEQFF. As DNA, the CDR3 is TGTGCCAGCAGCCGACGACAGGTTCGGTACAATGAGCAGTTCTTC.

This clone has only one observation. This chain joins TRBV11-2 and TRBJ1-2; D unresolved. Germline lookup yields CDR1 SGHAT and CDR2 FQNNGV. V shed 0 bases and J shed 4 bases, with 9 bases lying between them. This CDR3 has 14 residues. CDR3: CASSLEPGPYGYTF. The CDR3 DNA reads TGTGCCAGCAGCTTAGAGCCAGGTCCCTATGGCTACACCTTC.

DNA of the CDR3: TGTGCCAGCAGTTACGGGACTAGCGGGGGGGCCTACTCCTACGAGCAGTACTTC. It codes for CASSYGTSGGAYSYEQYF. The V gene is TRBV7-8, the J gene TRBJ2-7; 16 nucleotides line up with TRBD2. The germline V gene encodes CDR1 SGHVS and CDR2 FQNEAQ. After removal of 6 bases from V and 0 bases from J, the junction contained 8 bases not matched to a gene. CDR3 length: 18 residues.

The chain links TRBV5-1 to TRBJ2-6; TRBD2 might be the D (6 bases). The CDR3 is made up of 15 amino acids. Trimming took off 3 bases at V and 2 bases at J, with 9 bases between the two ends. Germline CDR1 and CDR2: SGHRS and YFSETQ. The DNA of the CDR3 is TGCGCCAGCAGCTCCGGGGGTGCTGGGGCCAACGTCCTGACTTTC. Its translation is CASSSGGAGANVLTF.

This clone was detected once. The chain carries TRBV5-4 and TRBJ1-3; D is unresolved. The V end lost 1 base, the J end lost 4 bases, and 9 bases lay between the germline ends. This CDR3 is 14 amino acids long. Germline loops: CDR1 SGHNT, CDR2 YYREEE (reference sequence). This CDR3 is CASSLTGSGNTIYF. In DNA form, the CDR3 reads TGTGCCAGCAGCTTGACGGGGTCCGGAAACACCATATATTTT.

The chain combines TRBV3-1 (or the pseudogene TRBV3-2) with TRBJ2-3; 7 bases align to TRBD1. The germline gives CDR1 LGHDT, CDR2 YNNKEL (reference sequence). The junction had 7 bases not matched to a gene; V was cut back by 2 bases and J by 2 bases. There are 16 residues in the CDR3. The CDR3 DNA reads as TGTGCCAGCAGCCAATTCCCGGACAGGACCACAGATACGCAGTATTTT. Translating gives CASSQFPDRTTDTQYF.

This rearrangement joins TRBV6-5 to TRBJ1-2; 8 nucleotides match TRBD1. The germline V gene has CDR1 MNHEY and CDR2 SVGAGI. The CDR3 extends over 16 amino acids. V shed 0 bases and J 12 bases; nucleotides not matched to a gene: 15. CDR3 amino acids: CASSYSFSGGRMKNTF. DNA of the CDR3: TGTGCCAGCAGTTACTCTTTTTCAGGGGGCAGAATGAAGAACACCTTC.

This chain links TRBV18 with TRBJ1-4; D may be TRBD1 (5 bases). V lost 2 bases and J 0 bases, leaving 16 bases between the germline ends. Germline CDR1 and CDR2: KGHSH and LQKENI. The CDR3 loop spans 18 amino acids. The CDR3 loop is CASSPRGGGRTTNEKLFF. The CDR3 bases are TGTGCCAGCTCACCAAGGGGTGGAGGGAGAACAACTAATGAAAAACTGTTTTTT.

V usage is TRBV5-1 and J usage is TRBJ1-1, with 7 positions matching TRBD1. In germline, CDR1 is SGHRS, CDR2 YFSETQ. The CDR3 runs 18 residues. The V gene end was trimmed by 4 bases and the J gene end by 1 base; junction bases not matched to a gene: 16. The CDR3 DNA follows: TGCGCCAGCAGCCCGGACCCACAAAACAGGGGCCGGAACACTGAAGCTTTCTTT. It translates to CASSPDPQNRGRNTEAFF.

This chain uses TRBV19 with TRBJ1-1, with TRBD1 as a possible D gene (5 bases). V shed 3 bases and J shed 10 bases, with 12 bases lying between them. The length of the CDR3 is 12 residues. Per the germline V gene, CDR1 is LNHDA and CDR2 is SQIVND (reference sequence). CDR3: CASSIGGMAAFF. The CDR3 DNA sequence: TGTGCCAGTAGTATCGGGGGGATGGCAGCTTTCTTT.

V usage is TRBV6-2 or TRBV6-3 and J usage is TRBJ1-1, with D possibly being TRBD1 (6 bases). V was pared by 2 bases and J by 2 bases, with 9 bases between. The germline gives CDR1 MNHEY, CDR2 SVGEGT. The length of the CDR3 is 14 residues. The CDR3: CASSYTGTNTEAFF. The DNA for the CDR3 is TGTGCCAGCAGTTACACGGGGACAAACACTGAAGCTTTCTTT.

J is TRBJ2-7 and V is TRBV19; 10 nucleotides line up with TRBD1. This CDR3 has 13 residues. The junction had 4 bases not matched to a gene; V was cut back by 8 bases and J by 3 bases. CDR1 LNHDA and CDR2 SQIVND come from the germline V gene (reference sequence). This CDR3 reads CASSRTGGYEQYF. In DNA, the CDR3 is TGTGCCAGTTCCAGGACAGGGGGCTACGAGCAGTACTTC.

V and J are TRBV5-1 and TRBJ2-1; 12 bases are a match to TRBD2. The germline V gene has CDR1 SGHRS and CDR2 YFSETQ. J lost 5 bases, V lost 7 bases, and 7 bases had no gene match. This CDR3 has 15 residues. The CDR3 DNA sequence: TGCGCCAGCTACTCTACTAGCGGGGGGAACAATGAGCAGTTCTTC. This sequence encodes CASYSTSGGNNEQFF. The whole variable domain, remainder taken from reference TRBV5-1 and TRBJ2-1, is KAGVTQTPRYLIKTRGQQVTLSCSPISGHRSVSWYQQTPGQGLQFLFEYFSETQRNKGNFPGRFSGRQFSNSRSEMNVSTLELGDSALYLCASYSTSGGNNEQFFGPGTRLTVL.

The rearrangement uses TRBV5-1 and TRBJ1-2; the D gene is possibly TRBD1 (6 bases). In germline, CDR1 is SGHRS, CDR2 YFSETQ. This CDR3 comprises 13 residues. The germline V and J ends were trimmed by 0 bases and 9 bases, with 12 bases remaining between them. CDR3 loop: CASSLAAGESYTF. Written as DNA, the CDR3 is TGCGCCAGCAGCTTGGCGGCAGGGGAGAGCTACACCTTC.

This clone was seen only a few times. The rearrangement joins TRBV10-3 to TRBJ1-5; D unresolved. Germline CDR1 and CDR2: ENHRY and SYGVKD. This CDR3 has 15 amino acids. The ends were cut back, 2 bases at V and 0 bases at J, with 8 bases in the middle. CDR3 protein: CAISEGVNSNQPQHF. The CDR3 nucleotides are TGTGCCATCAGTGAGGGAGTTAATAGCAATCAGCCCCAGCATTTT.

V gene TRBV7-9 combines with J gene TRBJ1-2; 9 bases align to TRBD1. V lost 6 bases and J lost 3; bases outside the gene matches: 5. The germline CDR1 and CDR2 sequences are SEHNR and FQNEAQ (reference sequence). The CDR3 has 14 amino acids. In DNA, the CDR3 is TGTGCCAGCAGACAAGGGGACAGGGACTATGGCTACACCTTC. Translation gives CASRQGDRDYGYTF.

This clone occurred once. V gene TRBV7-9 combines with J gene TRBJ1-6; the D is unclear. The CDR3 is made up of 14 amino acids. Germline V lookup: CDR1 SEHNR, CDR2 FQNEAQ (reference sequence). The V and J ends lost 6 bases and 6 bases respectively, with 12 bases between them. CDR3 in DNA: TGTGCCAGCAGGCGGGGAGAGAGTAATTCACCCCTCCACTTT. As protein: CASRRGESNSPLHF.

This clone has only one observation. This chain uses TRBV19 with TRBJ2-4; TRBD1 matches at 9 bases. The CDR3 has 17 amino acids. With V trimmed by 7 bases and J by 9 bases, 19 bases remained unmatched. CDR1 is LNHDA, CDR2 SQIVND, per germline (reference sequence). The DNA for the CDR3 is TGTGCCAGTACCGACGCACCGATCACCGGGACAGGGTCCATTCAGTACTTC. Its translation: CASTDAPITGTGSIQYF.

V usage is TRBV4-1 and J usage is TRBJ1-2; perhaps TRBD1 as D (5 bases). V was cut by 0 bases and J by 2 bases, with 22 bases left in between. CDR1 is MGHRA, CDR2 YSYEKL, per germline. The CDR3 loop spans 19 amino acids. CDR3 protein: CASSQDFGGARVGNYGYTF. The CDR3 region has the DNA TGCGCCAGCAGCCAAGATTTCGGCGGAGCCAGGGTAGGGAACTATGGCTACACCTTC.

The chain combines TRBV4-2 with TRBJ2-1, with D tentatively TRBD1 (8 bases). V gave up 4 bases and J gave up 9 bases, with 19 bases separating them. The CDR3 consists of 15 residues. Germline V gene data show CDR1 as LGHNA and CDR2 as YNFKEQ. This CDR3 is CASSPNRGGLGEQFF. CDR3 nucleotide sequence: TGTGCCAGCAGCCCGAACAGGGGGGGTCTTGGTGAGCAGTTCTTC.

The genes are TRBV24-1 and TRBJ2-1; 12 bases match TRBD2. V was clipped by 4 bases and J by 9 bases; unmatched bases: 12. Germline CDR1 is KGHDR and CDR2 is SFDVKD. The CDR3 contains 17 residues. CDR3: CATSDPGLAGGPGEQFF. The CDR3 nucleotides read TGTGCCACCAGTGACCCAGGGCTAGCGGGGGGGCCGGGTGAGCAGTTCTTC.

V gene TRBV5-1 combines with J gene TRBJ2-1, with 8 nucleotides matching TRBD1. In germline, CDR1 is SGHRS, CDR2 YFSETQ. V trimming: 6 bases; J trimming: 2 bases; junction bases outside the gene matches: 7. CDR3 length equals 15 residues. CDR3 loop: CASTTQGAAYNEQFF. In DNA, the CDR3 is TGCGCCAGCACCACCCAGGGGGCAGCCTACAATGAGCAGTTCTTC.

The genes are TRBV27 and TRBJ1-1; 7 positions match TRBD1. The CDR3 is made up of 13 amino acids. Germline loops: CDR1 MNHEY, CDR2 SMNVEV (reference sequence). Germline trimming cut 8 bases from V and 0 bases from J; bases unmatched to any gene: 3. The CDR3 nucleotides are TGTGCCAGCCAAGACAGGGTGAACACTGAAGCTTTCTTT. It yields the protein CASQDRVNTEAFF.

This chain links TRBV7-2 with TRBJ1-2, with TRBD1 identical over 11 bases. Trimming cost V 4 bases and J 3 bases; bases outside gene matches: 4. CDR3 length equals 15 residues. CDR1 SGHTA and CDR2 FQGNSA come from the germline V gene. CDR3 in amino acids: CASSSGQGVYYGYTF. The DNA for the CDR3 is TGTGCCAGCAGCTCGGGACAGGGGGTCTACTATGGCTACACCTTC.

The chain recombines TRBV7-9 with TRBJ1-6; 7 nucleotides match TRBD1. Germline-derived CDR1 and CDR2 are SEHNR and FQNEAQ (reference sequence). CDR3 length: 13 residues. V trimming: 5 bases; J trimming: 12 bases; junction bases outside the gene matches: 7. Written as DNA, the CDR3 is TGTGCCAGCAGCCTCGGACAGGAGGGACCCCTCCACTTT. The encoded protein is CASSLGQEGPLHF. Looking up the rest from reference TRBV7-9 and TRBJ1-6 gives the full variable domain: DTGVSQNPRHKITKRGQNVTFRCDPISEHNRLYWYRQTLGQGPEFLTYFQNEAQLEKSRLLSDRFSAERPKGSFSTLEIQRTEQGDSAMYLCASSLGQEGPLHFGNGTRLTVT.

The V and J genes are TRBV6-6 and TRBJ1-4; D is perhaps TRBD1 (5 bases). The ends were cut back, 5 bases at V and 6 bases at J, with 13 bases in the middle. The CDR3 contains 14 residues. Germline CDR1 is MNHNY and CDR2 is SVGAGI (reference sequence). CDR3 bases: TGTGCCAGCAGTACTCAGGGAGGAGATGAAAAACTGTTTTTT. Protein product: CASSTQGGDEKLFF.

The chain joins TRBV11-2 to TRBJ2-3; 8 bases agree with TRBD2. The V and J ends lost 5 bases and 0 bases, in that order; junction bases with no gene match: 13. CDR3 length: 18 amino acids. Germline V gene data show CDR1 as SGHAT and CDR2 as FQNNGV. CDR3 in amino acids: CASSAGSGSQVSTDTQYF. CDR3 DNA sequence: TGTGCCAGCAGCGCCGGAAGCGGGAGCCAGGTAAGCACAGATACGCAGTATTTT.

The V and J genes are TRBV28 and TRBJ1-1; 7 bases agree with TRBD1. Germline V gene data show CDR1 as MDHEN and CDR2 as SYDVKM. Germline trimming cut 6 bases from V and 13 bases from J; bases unmatched to any gene: 11. This CDR3 is built from 12 residues. The CDR3 DNA reads as TGTGCCAGCAGATTCCCGACAGGGCTGGGTTTCTTT. Encoded protein: CASRFPTGLGFF.

CDR3 amino acids: CASSRRGLGSYGYTF. The DNA of the CDR3 is TGTGCCAGCAGCCGCAGGGGCCTTGGAAGCTATGGCTACACCTTC. This chain links TRBV7-9 with TRBJ1-2, with a possible D match to TRBD1 (6 bases). V shed 5 bases and J shed 4 bases, with 17 bases lying between them. This CDR3 is 15 amino acids long. Looked up from germline, CDR1 is SEHNR and CDR2 is FQNEAQ (reference sequence).